This paragraph reports one T cell receptor beta chain. Under the authors' procedure: Estimation of nucleated cell counts relied on the amplification of reference gene primers. The protocol was immunoSEQ multiplex PCR, while the TCRdb copy is restricted to in-frame clones and leaves out a portion. D and trimming were read from the DNA, whereas the V and J calls and clone size are those reported in that table. The data show some 530,000 clones, 70% to 90% seen once. Germline values: CDR1 ENHRY, CDR2 SYGVKD. Germline trimming cut 10 bases from V and 2 bases from J; bases unmatched to any gene: 10. CDR3 length: 14 residues. The record originates from a study of blood T cell repertoires in COVID-19. About the study: COVID-19 samples from acute and convalescent phases originated in the United States, Italy and Spain.

The sequencing input was peripheral blood. The gene calls are TRBV10-3 and TRBJ2-7, with TRBD1 identical over 8 bases. The receptor's source is a human donor in a cohort sampled during active COVID-19. The CDR3 nucleotides are TGTGCCACCTGGCCCGGACAGGGCACCTACGAGCAGTACTTC. Its protein product is CATWPGQGTYEQYF.